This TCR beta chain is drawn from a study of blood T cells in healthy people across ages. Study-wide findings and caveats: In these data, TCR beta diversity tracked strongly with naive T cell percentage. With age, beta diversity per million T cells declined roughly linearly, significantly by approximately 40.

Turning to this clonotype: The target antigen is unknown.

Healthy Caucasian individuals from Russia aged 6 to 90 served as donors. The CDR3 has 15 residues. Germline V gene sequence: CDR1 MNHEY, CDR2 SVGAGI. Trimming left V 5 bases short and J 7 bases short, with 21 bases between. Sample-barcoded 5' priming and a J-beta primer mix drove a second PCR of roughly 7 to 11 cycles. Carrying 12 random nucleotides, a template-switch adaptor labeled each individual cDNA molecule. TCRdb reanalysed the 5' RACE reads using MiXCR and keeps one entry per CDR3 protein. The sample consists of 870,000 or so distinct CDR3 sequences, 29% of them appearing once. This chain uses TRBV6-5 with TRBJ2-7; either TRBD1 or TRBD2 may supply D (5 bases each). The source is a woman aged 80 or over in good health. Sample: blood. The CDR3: CASSATPWDGNEQYF. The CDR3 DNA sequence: TGTGCCAGCAGTGCTACTCCTTGGGACGGCAATGAGCAGTACTTC.